The subject of this entry is one TCR beta chain. The data stem from a study of blood T cell repertoires in COVID-19. Overall study: Sites in the United States, Italy and Spain provided acute and convalescent COVID-19 samples. T cells, B-cell-depleted T cells, or PBMCs provided the cDNA or gDNA that served as material.

V lost 7 bases and J lost 13, with 14 bases in between. The germline gives CDR1 MDHEN, CDR2 SYDVKM. The CDR3 is 12 amino acids. Source study methods: Reference gene primer amplification gave estimated nucleated cell counts. The protocol was immunoSEQ multiplex PCR, while the TCRdb copy is restricted to in-frame clones and leaves out a portion. From that table come the V and J calls and clone size; the DNA was used to work out D and trimming. The repertoire holds some 10,000 clones, with 90% as singletons. This TCR came from a human donor in a cohort sampled during active COVID-19. The chain links TRBV28 to TRBJ1-6; D perhaps matches TRBD1 (5 bases). The sample consisted of peripheral blood. In nucleotides, the CDR3 is TGTGCCAGCACCCCCCTCCGGGGGCCCCTCCACTTT. Protein product: CASTPLRGPLHF. Full variable domain (remainder filled in from reference TRBV28 and TRBJ1-6): DVKVTQSSRYLVKRTGEKVFLECVQDMDHENMFWYRQDPGLGLRLIYFSYDVKMKEKGDIPEGYSVSREKKERFSLILESASTNQTSMYLCASTPLRGPLHFGNGTRLTVT.